The clone carrying this T cell receptor (beta chain) was picked up a small number of times. Authors' methods: Using reference gene primer amplification, nucleated cell counts were estimated. This table comes from immunoSEQ multiplex PCR, and its TCRdb copy is limited to in-frame clones, with some not included. V, J and clone size reflect that table, while D and trimming were determined from the DNA. The sample lists around 250,000 clones; around 88% were seen once. This specimen comes from a study of blood T cell repertoires in COVID-19. Germline V gene lookup returns CDR1 SGHDT and CDR2 YYEEEE. V trimming: 3 bases; J trimming: 6 bases; junction bases outside the gene matches: 9. The CDR3 contains 15 residues.

V gene TRBV5-6 combines with J gene TRBJ2-7; 10 positions match TRBD1. The TCR comes from an elderly man with acute or convalescent COVID-19. Sequencing used peripheral blood. CDR3 bases: TGTGCCAGCAGCTACCGGGACAGGGGTGATTTCGAGCAGTACTTC. This sequence encodes CASSYRDRGDFEQYF. The variable domain in full, completed from reference TRBV5-6 and TRBJ2-7, reads DAGVTQSPTHLIKTRGQQVTLRCSPKSGHDTVSWYQQALGQGPQFIFQYYEEEERQRGNFPDRFSGHQFPNYSSELNVNALLLGDSALYLCASSYRDRGDFEQYFGPGTRLTVT.